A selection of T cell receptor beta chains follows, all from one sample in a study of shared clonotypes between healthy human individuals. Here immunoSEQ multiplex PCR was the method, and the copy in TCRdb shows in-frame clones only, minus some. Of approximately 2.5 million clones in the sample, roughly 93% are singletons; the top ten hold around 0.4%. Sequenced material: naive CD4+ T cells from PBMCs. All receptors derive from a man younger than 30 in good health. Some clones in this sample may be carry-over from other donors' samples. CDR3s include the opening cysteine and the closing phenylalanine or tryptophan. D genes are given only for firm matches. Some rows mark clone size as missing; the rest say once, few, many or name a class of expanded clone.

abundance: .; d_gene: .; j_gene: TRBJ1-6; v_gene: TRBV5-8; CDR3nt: TGTGCCAGCAGCCCAAGGGACGGATATTCACCCCTCCACTTT; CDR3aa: CASSPRDGYSPLHF
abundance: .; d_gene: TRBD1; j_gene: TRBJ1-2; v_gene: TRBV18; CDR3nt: TGTGCCAGCTCACCGAAGGGACAGATTAACTATGGCTACACCTTC; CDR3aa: CASSPKGQINYGYTF
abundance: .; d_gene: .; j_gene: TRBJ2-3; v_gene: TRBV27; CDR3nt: TGTGCCAGCAGTTTGTCGGGGGCCCTAGATACGCAGTATTTT; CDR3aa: CASSLSGALDTQYF
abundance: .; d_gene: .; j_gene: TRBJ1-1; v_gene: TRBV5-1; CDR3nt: TGCGCCAGCAGCCTGCGAGGGGAGAACACTGAAGCTTTCTTT; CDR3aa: CASSLRGENTEAFF
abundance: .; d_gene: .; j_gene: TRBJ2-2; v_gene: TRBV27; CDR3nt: TGTGCCAGCAGTTTAATGGGGACCGGGGAGCTGTTTTTT; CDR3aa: CASSLMGTGELFF
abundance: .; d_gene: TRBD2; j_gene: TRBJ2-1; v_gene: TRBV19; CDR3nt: TGTGCCAGTAGTATAGTTGGAGCGGGAGCTTTCCCCAATGAGCAGTTCTTC; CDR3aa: CASSIVGAGAFPNEQFF
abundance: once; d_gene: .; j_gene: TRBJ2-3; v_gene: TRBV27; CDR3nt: TGTGCCAGCAGTTTAATGGGTTCTACAGATACGCAGTATTTT; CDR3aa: CASSLMGSTDTQYF
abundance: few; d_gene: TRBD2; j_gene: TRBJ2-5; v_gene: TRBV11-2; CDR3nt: TGTGCCAGCAGCCCTATACTAGCGGGAGGTGACCAAGAGACCCAGTACTTC; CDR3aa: CASSPILAGGDQETQYF
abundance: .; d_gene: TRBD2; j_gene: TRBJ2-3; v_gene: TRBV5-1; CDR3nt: TGCGCCAGCAGCTGGGCGGGAGGGCCGACAGATACGCAGTATTTT; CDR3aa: CASSWAGGPTDTQYF
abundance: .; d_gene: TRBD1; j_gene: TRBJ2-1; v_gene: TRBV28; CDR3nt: TGTGCCAGCAGTTTGCGGCACAGGGGCTCCTACAATGAGCAGTTCTTC; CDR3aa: CASSLRHRGSYNEQFF
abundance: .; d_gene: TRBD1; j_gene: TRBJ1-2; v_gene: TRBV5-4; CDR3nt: TGTGCCAGCAGCGCCCGGGACAGGGGGAATACCTATGGCTACACCTTC; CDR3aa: CASSARDRGNTYGYTF
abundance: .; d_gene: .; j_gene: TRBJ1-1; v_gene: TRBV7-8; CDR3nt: TGTGCCAGCAGCTTAGCCAGGGGCGGGATGAACACTGAAGCTTTCTTT; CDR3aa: CASSLARGGMNTEAFF
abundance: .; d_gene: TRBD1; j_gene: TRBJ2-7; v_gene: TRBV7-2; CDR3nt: TGTGCCAGCAATAGACAGGGCGGCTACGAGCAGTACTTC; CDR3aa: CASNRQGGYEQYF
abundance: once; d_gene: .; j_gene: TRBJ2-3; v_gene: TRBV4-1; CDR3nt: TGCGCCAGCAGCCAAGGGGGTAGGGGCACAGATACGCAGTATTTT; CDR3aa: CASSQGGRGTDTQYF
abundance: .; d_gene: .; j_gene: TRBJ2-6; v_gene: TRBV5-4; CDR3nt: TGTGCCAGCAGCGTCCCAGGCTCCCCGGGGGCCAACGTCCTGACTTTC; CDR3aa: CASSVPGSPGANVLTF
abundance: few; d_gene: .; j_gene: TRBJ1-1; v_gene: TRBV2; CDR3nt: TGTGCCAGCAGAGAACAGGGTAGAAACACTGAAGCTTTCTTT; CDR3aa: CASREQGRNTEAFF
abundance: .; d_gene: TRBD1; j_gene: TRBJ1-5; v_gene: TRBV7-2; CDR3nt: TGTGCCAGCAGCCCCGGGGGAGGGACAGGTGGTCAGCCCCAGCATTTT; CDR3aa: CASSPGGGTGGQPQHF
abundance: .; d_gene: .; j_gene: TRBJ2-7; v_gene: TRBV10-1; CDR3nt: TGCGCCAGCAGTGCTAATAGGGGGGGCGGATACTACTTC; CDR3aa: CASSANRGGGYYF
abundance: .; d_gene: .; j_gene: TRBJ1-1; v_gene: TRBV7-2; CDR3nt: TGTGCCAGCAGCCTGGGGCGGCGGAACACTGAAGCTTTCTTT; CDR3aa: CASSLGRRNTEAFF
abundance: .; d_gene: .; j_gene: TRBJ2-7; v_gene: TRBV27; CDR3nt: TGTGCCAGCAGTTTATCTGCCGGGACTCAGAATAAGTACTTC; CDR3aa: CASSLSAGTQNKYF
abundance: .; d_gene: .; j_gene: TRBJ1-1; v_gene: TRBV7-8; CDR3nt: TGTGCCAGCAGCTCGGACAGCACTGAAGCTTTCTTT; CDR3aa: CASSSDSTEAFF
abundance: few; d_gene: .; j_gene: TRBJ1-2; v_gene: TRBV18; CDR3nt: TGTGCCAGCTCACCAGCGGTGCAACGTAACTATGGCTACACCTTC; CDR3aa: CASSPAVQRNYGYTF
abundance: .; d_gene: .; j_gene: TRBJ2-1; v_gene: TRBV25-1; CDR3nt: TGTGCCAGCAGTGAATTTGAGGAAAGGGGCGCTGAGCAGTTCTTC; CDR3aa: CASSEFEERGAEQFF
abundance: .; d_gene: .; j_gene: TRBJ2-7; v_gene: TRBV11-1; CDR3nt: TGTGCCAGCAGCTTTAGGCTAGCGTCCTCCTACGAGCAGTACTTC; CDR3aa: CASSFRLASSYEQYF
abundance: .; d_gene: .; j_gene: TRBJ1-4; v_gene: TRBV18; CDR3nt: TGTGCCAGCTCATCAGGACAGAGTAATGAAAAACTGTTTTTT; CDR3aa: CASSSGQSNEKLFF
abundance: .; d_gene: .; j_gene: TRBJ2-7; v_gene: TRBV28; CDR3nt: TGTGCCAGCAGTTCAGGGGCAGGTCGAGGCTCCGAGCAGTACTTC; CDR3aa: CASSSGAGRGSEQYF
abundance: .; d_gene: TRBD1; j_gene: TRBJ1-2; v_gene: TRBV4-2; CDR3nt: TGTGCCAGCAGCCATACATTCCCAGGGGGGGATTACTATGGCTACACCTTC; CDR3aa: CASSHTFPGGDYYGYTF
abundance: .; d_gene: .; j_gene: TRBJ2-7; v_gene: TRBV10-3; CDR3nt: TGTGCCATCAGTGAGGACATCTACGAGCAGTACTTC; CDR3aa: CAISEDIYEQYF
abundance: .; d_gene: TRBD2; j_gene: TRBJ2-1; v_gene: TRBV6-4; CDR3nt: TGTGCCAGCAGTGACGGGAGGGTAGATGAGCAGTTCTTC; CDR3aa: CASSDGRVDEQFF
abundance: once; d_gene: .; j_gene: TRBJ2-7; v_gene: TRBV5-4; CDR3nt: TGTGCCAGCAGCTTGGGGGGACAAAGATACGAGCAGTACTTC; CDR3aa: CASSLGGQRYEQYF
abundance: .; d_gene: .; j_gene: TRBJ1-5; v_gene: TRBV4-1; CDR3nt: TGCGCCAGCAGCCATCCCCAAGGGGCCCAGCATTTT; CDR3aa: CASSHPQGAQHF
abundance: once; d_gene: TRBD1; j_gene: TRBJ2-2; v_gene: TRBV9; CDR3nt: TGTGCCAGCAGCGCCCGACAGGGGGACACCGGGGAGCTGTTTTTT; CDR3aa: CASSARQGDTGELFF
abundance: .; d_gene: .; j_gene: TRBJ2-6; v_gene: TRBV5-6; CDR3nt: TGTGCCAGCAGTTTTATCATCCTCTCTGGGGCCAACGTCCTGACTTTC; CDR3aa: CASSFIILSGANVLTF
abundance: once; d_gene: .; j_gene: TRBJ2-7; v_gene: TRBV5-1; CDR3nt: TGCGCCAGCAGCTTACGGGCCCGCTCCTACGAGCAGTACTTC; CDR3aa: CASSLRARSYEQYF
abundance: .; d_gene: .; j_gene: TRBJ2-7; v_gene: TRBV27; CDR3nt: TGTGCCAGCCGCTCTCGCTCCTACGAGCAGTACTTC; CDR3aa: CASRSRSYEQYF
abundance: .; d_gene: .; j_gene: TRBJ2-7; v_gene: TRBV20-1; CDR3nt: TGCAGTGCTAGACAGGTGGGCGAGCAGTACTTC; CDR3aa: CSARQVGEQYF
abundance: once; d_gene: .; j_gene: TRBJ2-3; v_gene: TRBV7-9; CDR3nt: TGTGCCAGCAGCTCGCCGGAAAGGGCAGCGGGCACAGATACGCAGTATTTT; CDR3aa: CASSSPERAAGTDTQYF
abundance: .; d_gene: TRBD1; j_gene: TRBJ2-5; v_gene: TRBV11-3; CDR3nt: TGTGCCAGCAGCCGAGACAGGGCTCAAGAGACCCAGTACTTC; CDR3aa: CASSRDRAQETQYF
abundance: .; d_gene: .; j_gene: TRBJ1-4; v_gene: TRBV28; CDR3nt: TGTGCCAGCAGTTTAGGTGGAGGGGGGAATGAAAAACTGTTTTTT; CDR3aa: CASSLGGGGNEKLFF
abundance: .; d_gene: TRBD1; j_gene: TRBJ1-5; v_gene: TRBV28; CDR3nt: TGTGCCAGCAGCCCTTATGGGACAGGGTTCCGTCAGCCCCAGCATTTT; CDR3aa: CASSPYGTGFRQPQHF
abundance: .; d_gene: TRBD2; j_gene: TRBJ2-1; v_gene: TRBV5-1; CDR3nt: TGCGCCAGCAGCGTCACTAGCGGATACTACAATGAGCAGTTCTTC; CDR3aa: CASSVTSGYYNEQFF
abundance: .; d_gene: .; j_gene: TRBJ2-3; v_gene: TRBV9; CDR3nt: TGTGCCAGCAGCCCGCGCGGGGGCGGGTCCTTCACAGATACGCAGTATTTT; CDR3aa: CASSPRGGGSFTDTQYF
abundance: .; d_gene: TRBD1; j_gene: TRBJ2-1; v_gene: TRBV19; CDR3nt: TGTGCCAGTAGTACACGACAGGGCTCCTACAATGAGCAGTTCTTC; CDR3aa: CASSTRQGSYNEQFF
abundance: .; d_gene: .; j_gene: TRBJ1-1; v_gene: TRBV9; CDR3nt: TGTGCCAGCAGCGTAGGGTTTTACACTGAAGCTTTCTTT; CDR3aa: CASSVGFYTEAFF
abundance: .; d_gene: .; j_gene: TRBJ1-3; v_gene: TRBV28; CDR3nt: TGTGCCAGCAGTTTTGGGGGAAACTCTGGAAACACCATATATTTT; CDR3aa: CASSFGGNSGNTIYF
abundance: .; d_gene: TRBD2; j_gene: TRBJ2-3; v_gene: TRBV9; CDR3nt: TGTGCCAGCAGCGGATTAGCGGGAGGCCCAGATACGCAGTATTTT; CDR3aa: CASSGLAGGPDTQYF
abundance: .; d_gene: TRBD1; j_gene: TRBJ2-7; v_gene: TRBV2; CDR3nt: TGTGCCAGCATTAGGACAGGGGCCCACGAGCAGTACTTC; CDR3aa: CASIRTGAHEQYF
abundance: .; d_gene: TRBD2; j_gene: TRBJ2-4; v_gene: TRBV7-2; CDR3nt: TGTGCCAGCAGCTTAGGGTCTAGCGGTCTAGCCCAAAACATTCAGTACTTC; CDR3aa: CASSLGSSGLAQNIQYF
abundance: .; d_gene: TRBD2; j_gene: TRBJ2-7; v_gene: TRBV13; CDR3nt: TGTGCCAGCAGCCTTAGCGGGAGGGCCGCCTACGAGCAGTACTTC; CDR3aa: CASSLSGRAAYEQYF